This record covers a single T cell receptor (beta chain). The source of the sample is a study of control samples from healthy donors and cancer patients. TCRdb's table, derived via immunoSEQ multiplex PCR, lists solely in-frame clones and lacks some. The table has about 120,000 clones, roughly nine tenths seen once. Germline-derived CDR1 and CDR2 are LNHDA and SQIVND (reference sequence). The V end lost 6 bases, the J end lost 0 bases, and 9 bases lay between the germline ends. The CDR3 is 14 amino acids. Input material: blood. The chain is built from TRBV19 and TRBJ1-5; D is uncertain. This receptor was obtained from a woman under 30 in good health. The CDR3 sequence is CASREGNSNQPQHF. CDR3 DNA sequence: TGTGCCAGTAGAGAAGGGAATAGCAATCAGCCCCAGCATTTT.